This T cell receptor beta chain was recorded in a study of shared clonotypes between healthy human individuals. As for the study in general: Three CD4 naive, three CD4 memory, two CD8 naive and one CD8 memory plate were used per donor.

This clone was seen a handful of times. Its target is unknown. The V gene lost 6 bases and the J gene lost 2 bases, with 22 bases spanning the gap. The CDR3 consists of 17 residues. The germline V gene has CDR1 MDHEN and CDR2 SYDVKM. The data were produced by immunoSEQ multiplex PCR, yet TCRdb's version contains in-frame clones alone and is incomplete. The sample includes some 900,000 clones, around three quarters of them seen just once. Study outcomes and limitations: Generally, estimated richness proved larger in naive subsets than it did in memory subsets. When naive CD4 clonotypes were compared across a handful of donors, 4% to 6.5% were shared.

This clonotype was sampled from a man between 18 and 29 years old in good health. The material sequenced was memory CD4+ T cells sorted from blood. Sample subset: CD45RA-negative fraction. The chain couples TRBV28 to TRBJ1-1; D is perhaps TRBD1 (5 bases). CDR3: CASSRRGTGSSNTEAFF. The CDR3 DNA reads TGTGCCAGCAGCCGTCGGGGGACGGGCTCATCTAACACTGAAGCTTTCTTT.